The T cell receptor (beta chain) under discussion was sequenced for a study of T cell responses to AZD1222 COVID-19 vaccine. Study-wide findings and caveats: Breadth and depth of Spike-specific TCRs rose after two AZD1222 doses. Clonal diversity may have been underestimated, and the donors were mostly white British, with more females than males.

This clone appeared a few times. Its antigen is as yet unknown. V gave up 4 bases and J gave up 0 bases, with 10 bases separating them. The CDR3 runs to 15 residues. The germline V gene has CDR1 MGHDK and CDR2 SYGVNS. Sequencing used immunoSEQ multiplex PCR; TCRdb keeps in-frame clones, though not all of them. Here the sample spans roughly 180,000 clones, 90% to 95% being singletons. This sequence originates from an adult who received the MenACWY meningococcal vaccine as a control. The gene calls are TRBV25-1 and TRBJ1-3; tentative D call: TRBD1 (5 bases). This specimen consisted of peripheral blood, obtained 28 days after the second dose of the MenACWY control vaccine. DNA for the CDR3: TGTGCCAGCAGTGGTCGAGGGGTCTCTGGAAACACCATATATTTT. This sequence encodes CASSGRGVSGNTIYF.